This TCR beta chain derives from a study of T cell responses to AZD1222 COVID-19 vaccine. Some second doses came at about 4 weeks and others at about 12 weeks; these were pooled. Findings of the study overall: Increased Spike-specific TCR breadth and depth were observed after two AZD1222 doses. White British ancestry dominated among donors, who included more females, and clonal diversity was possibly underestimated. Dominant at 160-218 and 743-854, vaccine-associated CD4 TCRs also spanned spike.

Germline V lookup: CDR1 MNHEY, CDR2 SVGEGT. V gave up 1 base and J gave up 8 bases, with 11 bases separating them. The CDR3 has 14 residues. Profiled with immunoSEQ multiplex PCR; TCRdb holds only in-frame clones, not every one. The sample lists about 79,000 clones, about 80% seen once, with 1.3% in the top ten. Of note for this clone: Its specificity is not known.

The origin of this receptor is an adult who received the AZD1222 COVID-19 vaccine. The material was peripheral blood, obtained 28 days after the second AZD1222 dose. The chain is built from TRBV6-2 or TRBV6-3 and TRBJ1-4; a weak D match, TRBD1 (6 bases). Here the CDR3 reads CASSYWNGGEKLFF. The CDR3 DNA reads as TGTGCCAGCAGTTACTGGAACGGGGGCGAAAAACTGTTTTTT.